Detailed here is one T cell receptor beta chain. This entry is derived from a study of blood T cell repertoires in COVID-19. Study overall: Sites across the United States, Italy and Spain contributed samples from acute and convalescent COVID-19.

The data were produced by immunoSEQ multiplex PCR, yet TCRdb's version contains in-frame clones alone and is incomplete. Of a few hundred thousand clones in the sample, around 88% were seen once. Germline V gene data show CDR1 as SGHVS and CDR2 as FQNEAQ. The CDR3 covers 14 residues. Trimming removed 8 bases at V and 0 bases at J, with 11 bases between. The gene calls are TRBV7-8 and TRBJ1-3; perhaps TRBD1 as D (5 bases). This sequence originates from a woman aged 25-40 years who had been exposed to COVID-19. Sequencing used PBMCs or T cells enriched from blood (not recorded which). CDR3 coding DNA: TGTGCCAGCCAGGGCGAACTCTCTGGAAACACCATATATTTT. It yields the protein CASQGELSGNTIYF.